What follows describes a single T cell receptor (beta chain). Germline CDR1 and CDR2: SGHAT and FQNNGV. CDR3 length: 14 amino acids. The germline V and J ends were trimmed by 0 bases and 9 bases, with 12 bases remaining between them. The record originates from a study of CD8 T cells in Susac syndrome. Study-wide background: When blood was collected, patients with Susac syndrome were therapy-naive, were taking corticosteroids, or were receiving intravenous immunoglobulin alone.

Sequencing targeted TCR beta in T cells from blood (CD8+ and CD4+). A quantity of about 0.5 to 1 ug RNA underwent reverse transcription using random hexamers. It was immunoSEQ multiplex PCR that amplified TCR beta CDR3 across 54 Vbeta and 13 Jbeta. TCRdb used MiXCR to reprocess the immunoSEQ multiplex PCR reads, holding one entry per CDR3 protein. The sample has over 140,000 distinct CDR3 sequences, 95% seen once. Sequencing input: CD4+ T cells from PBMCs. The chain joins TRBV11-2 to TRBJ2-1; D perhaps matches TRBD1 (5 bases). The receptor was derived from a human donor with Susac syndrome. The CDR3 nucleotides are TGTGCCAGCAGCTTAGATCGGACACTGGGTGAGCAGTTCTTC. Protein: CASSLDRTLGEQFF.